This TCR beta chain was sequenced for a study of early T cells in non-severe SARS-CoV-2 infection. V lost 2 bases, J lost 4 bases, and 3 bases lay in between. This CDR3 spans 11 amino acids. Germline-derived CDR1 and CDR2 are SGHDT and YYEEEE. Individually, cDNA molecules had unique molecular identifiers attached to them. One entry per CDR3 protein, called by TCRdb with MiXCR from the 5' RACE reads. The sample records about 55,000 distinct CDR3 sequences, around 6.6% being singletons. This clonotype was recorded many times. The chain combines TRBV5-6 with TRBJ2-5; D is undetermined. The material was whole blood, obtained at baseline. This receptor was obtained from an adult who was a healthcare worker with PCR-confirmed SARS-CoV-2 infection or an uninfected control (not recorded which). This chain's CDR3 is CASSLRETQYF. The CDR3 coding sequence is TGTGCCAGCAGCTTAAGAGAGACCCAGTACTTC.